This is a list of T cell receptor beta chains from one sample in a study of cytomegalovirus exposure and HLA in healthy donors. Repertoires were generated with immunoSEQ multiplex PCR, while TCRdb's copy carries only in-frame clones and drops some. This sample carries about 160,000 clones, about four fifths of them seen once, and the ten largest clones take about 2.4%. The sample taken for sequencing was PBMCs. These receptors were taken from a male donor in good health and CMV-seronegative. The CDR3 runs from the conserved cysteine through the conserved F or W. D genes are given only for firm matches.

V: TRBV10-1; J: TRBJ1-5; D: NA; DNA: TGCGCCAGCACGTCCGGGACCCCCGGGAGGCGAAATCAGCCCCAGCATTTT; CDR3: CASTSGTPGRRNQPQHF
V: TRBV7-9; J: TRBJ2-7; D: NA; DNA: TGTGCCAGCAGCTTAGGACAGATCCCTTACGAGCAGTACTTC; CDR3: CASSLGQIPYEQYF
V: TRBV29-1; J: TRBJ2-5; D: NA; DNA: TGCAGCGTTGAGGCAGGGGCCGGGGAGACCCAGTACTTC; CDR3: CSVEAGAGETQYF
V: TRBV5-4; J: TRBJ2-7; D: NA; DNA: TGTGCCAGCAGCTTCCGGGACACAGACTACGAGCAGTACTTC; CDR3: CASSFRDTDYEQYF
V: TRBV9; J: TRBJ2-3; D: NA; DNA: TGTGCCAGCAGCGTAGCTCTCCAGAATATCCCAGATACGCAGTATTTT; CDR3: CASSVALQNIPDTQYF
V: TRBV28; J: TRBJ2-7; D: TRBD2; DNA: TGTGCCAGCAGTCCCGGGACTATAGACTACGAGCAGTACTTC; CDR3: CASSPGTIDYEQYF
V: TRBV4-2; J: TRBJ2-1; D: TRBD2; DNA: TGTGCCAGCAGCCAAGTGTCTAGCGGGATGACTTACAATGAGCAGTTCTTC; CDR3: CASSQVSSGMTYNEQFF
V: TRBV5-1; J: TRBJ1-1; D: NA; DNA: TGCGCCAGCAGCTACAACTCAGGGGACACTGAAGCTTTCTTT; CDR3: CASSYNSGDTEAFF
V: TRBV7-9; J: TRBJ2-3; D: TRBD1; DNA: TGTGCCAGCACCTTAGGGGACAGGGGGATCGATACGCAGTATTTT; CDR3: CASTLGDRGIDTQYF
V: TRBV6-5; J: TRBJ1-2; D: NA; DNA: TGTGCCAGCAGTTACATTGGTTCGCGCTATGGCTACACCTTC; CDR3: CASSYIGSRYGYTF
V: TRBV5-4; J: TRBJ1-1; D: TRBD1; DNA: TGTGCCAGCAGCTTGGAGGACGAGGGGGCGAACACTGAAGCTTTCTTT; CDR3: CASSLEDEGANTEAFF
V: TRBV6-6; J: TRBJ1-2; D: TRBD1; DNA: TGTGCCAGCAGTCCAAGGACAGGGAATGGCTACACCTTC; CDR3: CASSPRTGNGYTF
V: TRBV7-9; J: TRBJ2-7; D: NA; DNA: TGTGCCAGCAGCTTAGCAGGGGTTGCCTACGAGCAGTACTTC; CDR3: CASSLAGVAYEQYF
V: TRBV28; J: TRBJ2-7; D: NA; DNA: TGTGCCAGCAGTTCCACCTACGAGCAGTACTTC; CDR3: CASSSTYEQYF
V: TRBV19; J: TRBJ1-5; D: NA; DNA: TGTGCCAGTAGTATAGTTTCCGGGAGCAATCAGCCCCAGCATTTT; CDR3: CASSIVSGSNQPQHF
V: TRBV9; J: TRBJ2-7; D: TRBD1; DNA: TGTGCCAGCAGCTCCCAGGACAGGGGCGCCAACTCCTACGAGCAGTACTTC; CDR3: CASSSQDRGANSYEQYF
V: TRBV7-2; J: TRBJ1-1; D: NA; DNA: TGTGCCAGCAGCTTAGCGCGGGATGGCACTGAAGCTTTCTTT; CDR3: CASSLARDGTEAFF
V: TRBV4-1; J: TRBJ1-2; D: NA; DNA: TGCGCCAGCAGCCGCTATGGGGGCTACCCCTTC; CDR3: CASSRYGGYPF
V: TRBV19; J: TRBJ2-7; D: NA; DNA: TGTGCCAGTAGTATAGATGCATCCGGGGGTAGGTCCTACGAGCAGTACTTC; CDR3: CASSIDASGGRSYEQYF
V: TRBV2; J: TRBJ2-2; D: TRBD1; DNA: TGTGCCAGCAGAAGGGACAGGCAGAACACCGGGGAGCTGTTTTTT; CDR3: CASRRDRQNTGELFF
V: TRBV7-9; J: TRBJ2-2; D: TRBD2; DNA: TGTTCCAGCAGCTTCCCCCTAGCGGGAGAAACCGGGGAGCTGTTTTTT; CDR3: CSSSFPLAGETGELFF
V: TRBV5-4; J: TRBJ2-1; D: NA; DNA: TGTGCCAGCAGGACGTTCGGGGTTAGTTATGAGCAGTTCTTC; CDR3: CASRTFGVSYEQFF
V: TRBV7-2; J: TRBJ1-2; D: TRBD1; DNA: TGTGCCAGCAGCTTAGATCCAGGGGGCGGGGGTGGCTACACCTTC; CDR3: CASSLDPGGGGGYTF
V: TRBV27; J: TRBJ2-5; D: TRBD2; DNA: TGTGCCAGCTGCAGGACTAGCGGAAAACGGGGGACCCAGTACTTC; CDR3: CASCRTSGKRGTQYF
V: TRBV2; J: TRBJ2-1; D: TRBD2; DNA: TGTGCCAGCGGACCGGGGGGGAGCTCCTACAATGAGCAGTTCTTC; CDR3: CASGPGGSSYNEQFF
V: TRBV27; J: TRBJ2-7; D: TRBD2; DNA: TGTGCCAGCAGGCGGACTAGCGGGAGGGCCTACGAGCAGTACTTC; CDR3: CASRRTSGRAYEQYF
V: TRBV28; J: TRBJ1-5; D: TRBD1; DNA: TGTGCCAGCAGTACCTTCGACAGGGGCAATCAGCCCCAGCATTTT; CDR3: CASSTFDRGNQPQHF
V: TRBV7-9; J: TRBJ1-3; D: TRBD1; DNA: TGTGCCAGCAGCTTAAGGGACAGGGGTTCCCCCTCTGGAAACACCATATATTTT; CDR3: CASSLRDRGSPSGNTIYF
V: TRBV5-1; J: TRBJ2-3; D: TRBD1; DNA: TGCGCCAGCAGCTTGGATCAGGGGGCAGATACGCAGTATTTT; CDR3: CASSLDQGADTQYF
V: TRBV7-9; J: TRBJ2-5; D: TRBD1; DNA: TGTGCCAGCAGTCCTTTTACCGGGACAGGGCCAGAGACCCAGTACTTC; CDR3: CASSPFTGTGPETQYF
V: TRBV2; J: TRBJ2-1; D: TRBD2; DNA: TGTGCCAGCACCCAACTAGCGAGCTCCTACAATGAGCAGTTCTTC; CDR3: CASTQLASSYNEQFF
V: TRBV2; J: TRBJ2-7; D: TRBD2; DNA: TGTGCCAGCACCGAACTTTTACGGACTAGCGGGGGCGGGCCCTCCTACGAGCAGTACTTC; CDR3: CASTELLRTSGGGPSYEQYF
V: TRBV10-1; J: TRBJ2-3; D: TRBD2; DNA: TGCGCCAGCAGTGACTGGCACGGGAGGGGCACAGATACGCAGTATTTT; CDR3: CASSDWHGRGTDTQYF
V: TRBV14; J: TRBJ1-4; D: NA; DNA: TGTGCCAGCAGCCGGAATGTGGCAGGGGCTAATGAAAAACTGTTTTTT; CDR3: CASSRNVAGANEKLFF
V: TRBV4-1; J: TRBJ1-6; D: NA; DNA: TGCGCCAGCAGACGAGAGGGGGTTTCCTATAATTCACCCCTCCACTTT; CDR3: CASRREGVSYNSPLHF
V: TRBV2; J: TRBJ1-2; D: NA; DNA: TGTGCCAGCAGTGCCGCGGGGGGAAACTATGGCTACACCTTC; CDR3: CASSAAGGNYGYTF
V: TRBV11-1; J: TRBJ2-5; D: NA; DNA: TGTGCCAGCAGCTTAGGGCGCGGGAAGACGGGCTTAGGGACCCAGTACTTC; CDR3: CASSLGRGKTGLGTQYF
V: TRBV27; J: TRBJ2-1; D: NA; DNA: TGTGCCAGCAGTTTAGAGCGGGCTTCCTACAATGAGCAGTTCTTC; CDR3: CASSLERASYNEQFF
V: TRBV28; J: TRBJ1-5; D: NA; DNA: TGTGCCAGCAGCCCTCCTAGCAATCAGCCCCAGCATTTT; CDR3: CASSPPSNQPQHF
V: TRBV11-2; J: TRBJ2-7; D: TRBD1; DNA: TGTGCCAGCAGCTCCAGGGGGACATACGAGCAGTACTTC; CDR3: CASSSRGTYEQYF
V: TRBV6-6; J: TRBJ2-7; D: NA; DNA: TGTGCCAGCAGTGACACAGCCTACGAGCAGTACTTC; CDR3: CASSDTAYEQYF
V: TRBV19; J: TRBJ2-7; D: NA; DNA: TGTGCCAGTAGTCCTGTAGCAGGGAGGGAGCAGTACTTC; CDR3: CASSPVAGREQYF
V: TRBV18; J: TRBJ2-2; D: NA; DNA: TGTGCCAGCTCACTGAGACAACTCAACACCGGGGAGCTGTTTTTT; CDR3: CASSLRQLNTGELFF
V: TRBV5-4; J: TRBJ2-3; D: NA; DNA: TGTGCCAGCAGCCTACCATTAGATACGCAGTATTTT; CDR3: CASSLPLDTQYF
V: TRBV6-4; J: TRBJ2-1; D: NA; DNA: TGTGCCAGCAGTGACCAGACTGGCGGGTCCTACAATGAGCAGTTCTTC; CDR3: CASSDQTGGSYNEQFF
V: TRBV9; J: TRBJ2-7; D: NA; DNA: TGTGCCAGCAGCGTAGGAAGAGTCGCCTACGAGCAGTACTTC; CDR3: CASSVGRVAYEQYF
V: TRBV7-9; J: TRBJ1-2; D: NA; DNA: TGTGCCAGCAGCTACAGTGGAGGGAACTATGGCTACACCTTC; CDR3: CASSYSGGNYGYTF